These 21 T cell receptor beta chains were sequenced from one sample in a study of blood T cell repertoires in COVID-19. This table comes from immunoSEQ multiplex PCR, and its TCRdb copy is limited to in-frame clones, with some not included. This sample has about 210,000 clones; around 88% occur once, and the top ten carry 5% to 7%. The sample taken for sequencing was PBMCs or T cells enriched from blood (not recorded which). These receptors were collected from a man in his forties or fifties with acute COVID-19.

The chain couples TRBV7-9 to TRBJ2-5; D perhaps matches TRBD1 (5 bases). The CDR3 totals 15 residues. Trimming pared 3 bases from V and 1 base from J, leaving 12 bases between. Per the germline V gene, CDR1 is SEHNR and CDR2 is FQNEAQ (reference sequence). In DNA form, the CDR3 reads TGTGCCAGCAGCTTGAACCAGGGCGCCCAAGAGACCCAGTACTTC. Its translation: CASSLNQGAQETQYF.

The table lists this clone with a count of one. The chain recombines TRBV7-9 with TRBJ2-2; D is possibly TRBD1 (5 bases). V was pared by 3 bases and J by 5 bases, with 10 bases between. This CDR3 has 14 amino acids. Germline CDR1 reads SEHNR; CDR2 reads FQNEAQ (reference sequence). For the CDR3, the DNA is TGTGCCAGCAGCTTTCAGGGATTAACCGGGGAGCTGTTTTTT. This translates into CASSFQGLTGELFF.

This sequence joins TRBV3-1 (or the pseudogene TRBV3-2) and TRBJ2-1, with TRBD2 matching 13 bases. V was clipped by 3 bases and J by 8 bases; unmatched bases: 10. CDR1 LGHDT and CDR2 YNNKEL come from the germline V gene (reference sequence). The CDR3 contains 17 residues. CDR3 in amino acids: CASSHAPRTSGSDEQFF. The CDR3 bases are TGTGCCAGCAGCCACGCTCCCAGGACTAGCGGGAGCGATGAGCAGTTCTTC.

V and J are TRBV5-1 and TRBJ2-5; 8 bases match TRBD2. Trimming removed 0 bases from V and 5 bases from J; junction bases left unmatched: 6. Germline CDR1 reads SGHRS; CDR2 reads YFSETQ. The CDR3 consists of 15 residues. The CDR3: CASSLGSGMFETQYF. CDR3 bases: TGCGCCAGCAGCTTGGGTAGCGGGATGTTCGAGACCCAGTACTTC.

The chain combines TRBV3-1 (or the pseudogene TRBV3-2) with TRBJ2-3, with 7 bases aligning to TRBD1. Germline lookup yields CDR1 LGHDT and CDR2 YNNKEL (reference sequence). Losses at the gene ends were 6 bases for V and 6 bases for J; bases not matched to a gene: 15. The CDR3 has 16 residues. CDR3 protein: CASSSTVGQDSDTQYF. CDR3 coding DNA: TGTGCCAGCAGTTCTACCGTTGGACAGGATTCGGATACGCAGTATTTT.

The chain has TRBV3-1 (or the pseudogene TRBV3-2) and TRBJ1-5; possible D gene TRBD1, 5 bases. CDR1 is LGHDT and CDR2 is YNNKEL in the germline V gene (reference sequence). Trimming stripped 4 bases from V and 0 bases from J, with 10 bases between. The CDR3 has 15 amino acids. The DNA of the CDR3 is TGTGCCAGCAGCCCTCCAGGGTATAGCAATCAGCCCCAGCATTTT. This gives the protein CASSPPGYSNQPQHF.

The chain joins TRBV4-2 to TRBJ2-7, with 10 positions matching TRBD2. This CDR3 spans 16 amino acids. CDR1 is LGHNA, CDR2 YNFKEQ, per germline. The ends lost 8 bases at V and 3 bases at J; junction bases unmatched: 13. CDR3 coding DNA: TGTGCCAGCCGGCAAATGAGCGGGAGGGATTACTACGAGCAGTACTTC. This gives the protein CASRQMSGRDYYEQYF.

The rearrangement joins TRBV7-3 to TRBJ2-1; TRBD1 is a possible D gene (6 bases). CDR3 size: 13 residues. Germline V gene lookup returns CDR1 SGHTA and CDR2 FQGTGA. V was clipped by 4 bases and J by 5 bases, with 9 bases between them. The CDR3 DNA reads as TGTGCCAGCAGCTCGAGACAGGACAATGAGCAGTTCTTC. This gives the protein CASSSRQDNEQFF.

This chain uses TRBV28 with TRBJ2-1; 8 positions agree with TRBD2. The CDR3 spans 16 residues. Per germline, CDR1 MDHEN and CDR2 SYDVKM. The junction had 12 bases not matched to a gene; V was cut back by 5 bases and J by 6 bases. The CDR3 sequence is CASSAPGTRGPNEQFF. The CDR3 bases are TGTGCCAGCAGTGCTCCCGGGACTAGAGGGCCCAATGAGCAGTTCTTC. Complete variable domain (other parts from reference TRBV28 and TRBJ2-1): DVKVTQSSRYLVKRTGEKVFLECVQDMDHENMFWYRQDPGLGLRLIYFSYDVKMKEKGDIPEGYSVSREKKERFSLILESASTNQTSMYLCASSAPGTRGPNEQFFGPGTRLTVL.

The chain couples TRBV6-5 to TRBJ2-7; D might be TRBD1 (5 bases). V dropped 6 bases and J dropped 6 bases, with 9 bases sitting between them. Germline loops: CDR1 MNHEY, CDR2 SVGAGI. This CDR3 has 11 amino acids. CDR3 bases: TGTGCCAGCAGGGACACCCTCGAGCAGTACTTC. As protein: CASRDTLEQYF.

The chain joins TRBV21-1 to TRBJ1-1. TRBV21-1 constitutes a pseudogene. This CDR3 is 11 amino acids long. CDR3 sequence (DNA): TGTGCCAGCAGCAAAGGGCCCGGGGCTTTCTTT. This codes for CASSKGPGAFF.

This clone has just a few counts. The gene calls are TRBV6-1 and TRBJ1-5; 9 nucleotides align to TRBD1. Trimming cost V 4 bases and J 3 bases; bases outside gene matches: 7. From germline, CDR1 is MNHNS and CDR2 SASEGT. The CDR3 runs 16 residues. In DNA form, the CDR3 reads TGTGCCAGCAGTGGCCCCCGGGACAGGGACAATCAGCCCCAGCATTTT. The encoded protein is CASSGPRDRDNQPQHF.

V and J are TRBV15 and TRBJ1-2; 7 nucleotides align to TRBD1. Germline V gives CDR1 LNHNV, CDR2 YYDKDF (reference sequence). V lost 4 bases, J lost 6 bases, and 11 bases stayed unmatched. The CDR3 covers 15 residues. The CDR3 coding sequence is TGTGCCACCAGCATCCTTGACAGGGAACAGGATGGCTACACCTTC. Amino acid sequence: CATSILDREQDGYTF.

The V gene is TRBV3-1 (or the pseudogene TRBV3-2), the J gene TRBJ2-2; tentatively, D is TRBD1 (6 bases). The CDR3 has 15 residues. CDR1 and CDR2 from the germline V gene are LGHDT and YNNKEL (reference sequence). Trimming took 2 bases from V and 7 from J, leaving 14 bases between them. CDR3 sequence: CASSQRLGAIGELFF. CDR3 DNA: TGTGCCAGCAGCCAAAGATTGGGGGCGATCGGGGAGCTGTTTTTT.

The chain joins TRBV15 to TRBJ2-3, with a tentative D call TRBD2 (5 bases). V lost 0 bases, J lost 0 bases, and 7 bases lay in between. Germline lookup yields CDR1 LNHNV and CDR2 YYDKDF (reference sequence). The CDR3 consists of 15 residues. In nucleotides, the CDR3 is TGTGCCACCAGCAGAGACGGGGTTAGCACAGATACGCAGTATTTT. Residues: CATSRDGVSTDTQYF.

The chain links TRBV28 to TRBJ1-6; D gene ambiguous. V dropped 1 base and J dropped 5 bases, with 6 bases sitting between them. The CDR3 sequence is 14 residues long. Germline V CDR1 and CDR2: MDHEN, SYDVKM. The CDR3 DNA reads TGTGCCAGCAGTTTATCGGGTAATAATTCACCCCTCCACTTT. Translating it yields CASSLSGNNSPLHF.

This rearrangement joins TRBV28 to TRBJ1-3; maybe TRBD1 (6 bases). Germline CDR1 MDHEN, CDR2 SYDVKM. The CDR3 extends over 14 amino acids. V gave up 7 bases and J gave up 1 base, with 11 bases separating them. The CDR3 reads CASNKGGSGNTIYF. CDR3 bases: TGTGCCAGCAACAAAGGGGGTTCTGGAAACACCATATATTTT.

V is TRBV7-9 and J is TRBJ1-1, with unresolved D. This CDR3 is 18 amino acids long. Trimming took 8 bases from V and 0 from J, leaving 25 bases between them. Germline loops: CDR1 SEHNR, CDR2 FQNEAQ (reference sequence). The CDR3 loop is CASRNTGQIWMLNTEAFF. In nucleotides, the CDR3 is TGTGCCAGCCGTAATACTGGGCAAATTTGGATGCTGAACACTGAAGCTTTCTTT.

In this sample, this clone turned up a few times. The genes are TRBV5-1 and TRBJ1-1; maybe TRBD1 (5 bases). Between the trimmed V and J ends, which lost 0 bases and 4 bases, there was a span of 13 bases. The germline CDR1 and CDR2 sequences are SGHRS and YFSETQ. The CDR3 contains 15 residues. The CDR3 loop is CASSLAVGRITEAFF. Written as DNA, the CDR3 is TGCGCCAGCAGCTTGGCCGTGGGGCGAATCACTGAAGCTTTCTTT.

This chain uses TRBV24-1 with TRBJ2-5, with TRBD1 matching over 8 bases. Germline CDR1 is KGHDR and CDR2 is SFDVKD. The CDR3 length is 16 residues. J gave up 3 bases and V 4 bases, and 9 bases lay outside the gene matches. Here the CDR3 DNA reads TGTGCCACCAGTGACCCGGACAGGGAGTGGGAAGAGACCCAGTACTTC. It specifies CATSDPDREWEETQYF.

This clone was observed once. The V and J genes are TRBV10-3 and TRBJ1-1; tentatively, D is TRBD1 (6 bases). The CDR3 runs 15 residues. The ends were cut back, 3 bases at V and 7 bases at J, with 18 bases in the middle. Germline CDR1 and CDR2: ENHRY and SYGVKD. This CDR3 is CAISDLVGVGGEAFF. CDR3 in DNA: TGTGCCATCAGTGATTTGGTCGGTGTAGGGGGTGAAGCTTTCTTT.